One and the same sample provided the 28 T cell receptor beta chains below, sequenced in a study of T cells in Graves' hyperthyroidism and ophthalmopathy. Template material for amplifying TCR beta CDR3 regions consisted of RNA transcripts. In the first-round RT-PCR of the TCR CDR3, the HTBI primer set was used. In TCRdb, the multiplex PCR reads were re-called with MiXCR into one record per CDR3 protein. The table records 450,000 to 500,000 distinct CDR3 sequences, about 22% of them present only once. The specimen sequenced was blood. Source of these receptors: a woman aged 70 to 79 with Graves' ophthalmopathy.

The chain has TRBV24-1 and TRBJ1-6; D gene uncertain. Trimming removed 12 bases at V and 0 bases at J, with 11 bases between. Germline loops: CDR1 KGHDR, CDR2 SFDVKD. This CDR3 spans 14 amino acids. The CDR3 region is CAVKLSSYNSPLHF. CDR3 bases: TGTGCCGTCAAGTTGAGCTCCTATAATTCACCCCTCCACTTT.

This clonotype has a count of ten or more. This rearrangement joins TRBV6-1 to TRBJ2-4; TRBD2 might be the D (6 bases). Germline CDR1 reads MNHNS; CDR2 reads SASEGT. The CDR3 loop spans 16 amino acids. Trimming cost V 11 bases and J 0 bases, with 20 bases left between them. The CDR3, as DNA: TGTGCCGGGGGGACCGCGGAATTACTAGCCAAAAACATTCAGTACTTC. The encoded protein is CAGGTAELLAKNIQYF.

This rearrangement joins TRBV7-2 to TRBJ2-1, with D possibly matching TRBD1 (5 bases). The CDR3 consists of 15 residues. The V and J ends lost 4 bases and 3 bases respectively, with 13 bases between them. Per germline, CDR1 SGHTA and CDR2 FQGNSA. The DNA of the CDR3 is TGTGCCAGCAGCTGGAAGGCAGGGTTCTACAATGAGCAGTTCTTC. Residues: CASSWKAGFYNEQFF.

A few counts support this clonotype. The gene calls are TRBV27 and TRBJ2-5; 9 bases map to TRBD2. V gave up 3 bases and J gave up 1 base; unmatched junction bases: 0. The germline V gene has CDR1 MNHEY and CDR2 SMNVEV (reference sequence). The CDR3 is 14 amino acids. In DNA form, the CDR3 reads TGTGCCAGCAGTTTTAGCGGGAGCCAAGAGACCCAGTACTTC. Encoded protein: CASSFSGSQETQYF.

The V call is TRBV3-1, the J call TRBJ2-5; no clear D gene. The V end lost 3 bases, the J end lost 0 bases, and 8 bases lay between the germline ends. The CDR3 covers 14 residues. Germline V gene lookup returns CDR1 LGHDT and CDR2 YNNKEL (reference sequence). In DNA form, the CDR3 reads TGTGCCAGCAGCCACATACCCAACCAAGAGACCCAGTACTTC. It yields the protein CASSHIPNQETQYF.

In this sample, this clonotype turned up a few times. The rearrangement uses TRBV7-9 and TRBJ2-5, with TRBD1 matching over 8 bases. Germline V gene sequence: CDR1 SEHNR, CDR2 FQNEAQ (reference sequence). The CDR3 has 15 residues. The V segment lost 5 bases and the J segment 5 bases; nucleotides outside the gene matches: 10. CDR3 in DNA: TGTGCCAGCAGCCCTTCAACGGACAGGGACGAGACCCAGTACTTC. It encodes CASSPSTDRDETQYF.

This clonotype was picked up a small number of times. The rearrangement joins TRBV5-1 to TRBJ1-6, with TRBD1 matching 8 bases. CDR3 length: 16 amino acids. J lost 7 bases, V lost 1 base, and 7 bases had no gene match. Germline CDR1 and CDR2: SGHRS and YFSETQ. This CDR3 is CASSLLQGDSNSPLHF. As DNA, the CDR3 is TGCGCCAGCAGCTTGCTACAGGGGGATTCCAATTCACCCCTCCACTTT. The full variable domain, rest sourced from reference TRBV5-1 and TRBJ1-6, is KAGVTQTPRYLIKTRGQQVTLSCSPISGHRSVSWYQQTPGQGLQFLFEYFSETQRNKGNFPGRFSGRQFSNSRSEMNVSTLELGDSALYLCASSLLQGDSNSPLHFGNGTRLTVT.

The rearrangement joins TRBV11-2 to TRBJ2-3; D is unresolved. Germline lookup yields CDR1 SGHAT and CDR2 FQNNGV. Trimming removed 1 base at V and 4 bases at J, with 9 bases between. The CDR3 has 14 residues. The CDR3 DNA follows: TGTGCCAGCAGCTTAGTCAGGTCCCCAGATACGCAGTATTTT. Its translation: CASSLVRSPDTQYF. Supplemented by reference TRBV11-2 and TRBJ2-3, the full variable domain reads EAGVAQSPRYKIIEKRQSVAFWCNPISGHATLYWYQQILGQGPKLLIQFQNNGVVDDSQLPKDRFSAERLKGVDSTLKIQPAKLEDSAVYLCASSLVRSPDTQYFGPGTRLTVL.

The CDR3 region is CASDRDRAPEEQYF. Here the CDR3 DNA reads TGTGCCAGTGACCGGGACAGGGCTCCGGAGGAGCAGTACTTC. V gene TRBV19 combines with J gene TRBJ2-7, with 9 bases identical to TRBD1. The CDR3 extends over 14 amino acids. Germline CDR1 is LNHDA and CDR2 is SQIVND (reference sequence). The ends lost 8 bases at V and 7 bases at J; junction bases unmatched: 12.

This sequence joins TRBV29-1 and TRBJ2-1; 8 bases align to TRBD1. The V and J ends lost 7 bases and 5 bases, in that order; junction bases with no gene match: 4. Germline V gene sequence: CDR1 SQVTM, CDR2 ANQGSEA. The CDR3 extends over 12 amino acids. The CDR3 nucleotides read TGCAGCGGACACAGGGGGGACAATGAGCAGTTCTTC. It encodes CSGHRGDNEQFF.

The chain couples TRBV7-2 to TRBJ1-2, with 9 nucleotides matching TRBD1. CDR1 is SGHTA and CDR2 is FQGNSA in the germline V gene. This CDR3 contains 13 residues. The V and J ends lost 5 bases and 9 bases, in that order; junction bases with no gene match: 7. The DNA of the CDR3 is TGTGCCAGCAGCCCCGGGACAGGGCGGAGCTACACCTTC. Amino acid sequence: CASSPGTGRSYTF.

This sequence joins TRBV20-1 and TRBJ2-4; 9 bases map to TRBD2. The CDR3 runs to 15 residues. CDR1 is DFQATT and CDR2 is SNEGSKA in the germline V gene (reference sequence). After removal of 0 bases from V and 0 bases from J, the junction contained 0 bases not matched to a gene. Here the CDR3 DNA reads TGCAGTGCTAGAGATAGCGGGAGAGCCAAAAACATTCAGTACTTC. Protein: CSARDSGRAKNIQYF.

This clonotype was picked up a small number of times. The chain uses TRBV5-1 and TRBJ2-1; TRBD1 might be the D (5 bases). Deletions cut 4 bases from V and 1 base from J, with 15 bases between. Germline assignment: CDR1 SGHRS and CDR2 YFSETQ. The CDR3 is 16 residues long. The CDR3 DNA is TGCGCCAGCAGCCCAGGGAATGGGGTGTCCTACAATGAGCAGTTCTTC. Residues: CASSPGNGVSYNEQFF.

This clonotype was seen repeatedly, ten times or more. The chain carries TRBV28 and TRBJ2-3; D might be TRBD2 (6 bases). The CDR3 consists of 17 residues. V lost 4 bases to trimming and J lost 2 bases, with 19 bases between them. The germline V gene has CDR1 MDHEN and CDR2 SYDVKM. The CDR3 DNA follows: TGTGCCAGCAGTTGGTTGAGGCTAGCGTATCACACAGATACGCAGTATTTT. It yields the protein CASSWLRLAYHTDTQYF.

This clonotype was found a few times. V and J are TRBV5-5 and TRBJ2-7; no firm D call. This CDR3 spans 14 amino acids. V was shortened by 0 bases and J by 5 bases, with 12 bases between the two germline ends. From germline, CDR1 is SGHKS and CDR2 YYEKEE (reference sequence). As DNA, the CDR3 is TGTGCCAGCAGCTTGGCCTCGGCCACTCACGAGCAGTACTTC. Amino acids: CASSLASATHEQYF.

This clonotype was seen ten or more times. The chain is built from TRBV20-1 and TRBJ2-1; TRBD2 aligns across 7 bases. J lost 6 bases, V lost 6 bases, and 11 bases had no gene match. Germline V gene lookup returns CDR1 DFQATT and CDR2 SNEGSKA (reference sequence). The CDR3 sequence is 14 residues long. The CDR3 sequence is CSADPGLPSNEQFF. Here the CDR3 DNA reads TGCAGTGCAGATCCGGGACTACCTTCCAATGAGCAGTTCTTC.

In its sample, this clonotype was seen a few times. The chain is built from TRBV9 and TRBJ2-2, with 7 bases lining up with TRBD2. CDR1 and CDR2 (germline): SGDLS, YYNGEE. After removal of 0 bases from V and 4 bases from J, the junction contained 3 bases not matched to a gene. The length of the CDR3 is 15 residues. CDR3 region: CASSVAGRTTGELFF. DNA for the CDR3: TGTGCCAGCAGCGTAGCCGGGAGGACCACCGGGGAGCTGTTTTTT.

This clonotype was recorded at least ten times. The genes are TRBV10-2 and TRBJ2-7, with 8 bases that match TRBD2. The CDR3 is 17 amino acids. Germline assignment: CDR1 WSHSY and CDR2 SAAADI. The ends lost 3 bases at V and 5 bases at J; junction bases unmatched: 15. The CDR3 region is CASSDGGVAGGIDEQYF. The DNA of the CDR3 is TGCGCCAGCAGTGATGGCGGCGTGGCGGGAGGTATCGACGAGCAGTACTTC.

This clonotype was recorded only once. The V gene is TRBV9, the J gene TRBJ1-1; TRBD1 might be the D (6 bases). V was shortened by 1 base and J by 3 bases, with 7 bases between the two germline ends. Germline-derived CDR1 and CDR2 are SGDLS and YYNGEE. This CDR3 is built from 13 residues. CDR3 sequence: CASSVSGDTEAFF. As DNA, the CDR3 is TGTGCCAGCAGCGTATCAGGGGACACTGAAGCTTTCTTT.

This clonotype was picked up a small number of times. The rearrangement joins TRBV27 to TRBJ1-2, with 8 bases aligning to TRBD1. The CDR3 sequence is 14 residues long. Trimming cost V 6 bases and J 7 bases; bases outside gene matches: 10. Per germline, CDR1 MNHEY and CDR2 SMNVEV (reference sequence). The CDR3 sequence: CASRPPGGYLGYTF. CDR3 DNA: TGTGCCAGCAGGCCCCCAGGGGGCTATCTTGGCTACACCTTC.

There are many counts of this clonotype. The chain recombines TRBV11-2 with TRBJ2-7, with TRBD2 matching 8 bases. The CDR3 runs to 14 residues. Germline loops: CDR1 SGHAT, CDR2 FQNNGV. V trimming: 3 bases; J trimming: 5 bases; junction bases outside the gene matches: 6. DNA for the CDR3: TGTGCCAGCAGCTTTTGGCGGGAGGCCAACGAGCAGTACTTC. Translation gives CASSFWREANEQYF.

This chain uses TRBV5-1 with TRBJ1-1, with 8 nucleotides matching TRBD1. V shed 4 bases and J 4 bases; nucleotides not matched to a gene: 9. CDR1 SGHRS and CDR2 YFSETQ come from the germline V gene. CDR3 size: 15 residues. The CDR3 DNA reads as TGCGCCAGCAGCCGACCATACAGGGGGGGCACTGAAGCTTTCTTT. This gives the protein CASSRPYRGGTEAFF.

The genes are TRBV7-2 and TRBJ2-5; D may correspond to TRBD1 or TRBD2 (5 bases each). Trimming left V 1 base short and J 1 base short, with 10 bases between. This CDR3 has 15 residues. Germline V gene lookup returns CDR1 SGHTA and CDR2 FQGNSA. The DNA for the CDR3 is TGTGCCAGCAGCTTAGATTGGGGACGCCAAGAGACCCAGTACTTC. Its translation is CASSLDWGRQETQYF.

The chain is built from TRBV20-1 and TRBJ1-1; weak D call: TRBD1 (6 bases). The CDR3 is made up of 15 amino acids. The V and J ends lost 4 bases and 5 bases respectively, with 20 bases between them. The germline gives CDR1 DFQATT, CDR2 SNEGSKA (reference sequence). CDR3: CSAKEDRGWGTEAFF. CDR3 in DNA: TGCAGTGCTAAGGAGGACAGAGGGTGGGGGACTGAAGCTTTCTTT.

This chain connects TRBV5-1 to TRBJ2-5; D unclear. CDR1 SGHRS and CDR2 YFSETQ come from the germline V gene. V was clipped by 2 bases and J by 1 base, with 6 bases between them. The CDR3 is 13 residues long. CDR3 amino acids: CASSFDPQETQYF. Written as DNA, the CDR3 is TGCGCCAGCAGCTTCGACCCCCAAGAGACCCAGTACTTC.

This clonotype was detected only a few times. The rearrangement joins TRBV6-1 to TRBJ1-2; 7 bases agree with TRBD1. The junction had 6 bases not matched to a gene; V was cut back by 5 bases and J by 0 bases. The germline V gene has CDR1 MNHNS and CDR2 SASEGT. CDR3 length: 15 residues. This CDR3 reads CASSWQGGPNYGYTF. As DNA, the CDR3 is TGTGCCAGCAGTTGGCAGGGGGGGCCTAACTATGGCTACACCTTC.

This clonotype was recorded a few times. This rearrangement joins TRBV20-1 to TRBJ2-1; D not certain. Germline values: CDR1 DFQATT, CDR2 SNEGSKA (reference sequence). V lost 0 bases and J 4 bases, leaving 10 bases between the germline ends. The CDR3 runs 14 residues. CDR3: CSAREPIKYNEQFF. The CDR3 bases are TGCAGTGCTAGAGAGCCTATAAAGTACAATGAGCAGTTCTTC.

This chain links TRBV19 with TRBJ2-7, with 14 bases fitting TRBD2. The CDR3 is 18 amino acids. The V and J ends lost 3 bases and 3 bases, in that order; junction bases with no gene match: 10. Germline V CDR1 and CDR2: LNHDA, SQIVND (reference sequence). CDR3 protein: CASSILGLAGGEGYEQYF. CDR3 nucleotides: TGTGCCAGTAGTATTTTAGGACTAGCGGGAGGAGAGGGCTACGAGCAGTACTTC.